This note documents a single TCR beta chain sequence. The sample is drawn from a study of T cells expressing NK-cell markers. Study in general: From sorted CD3+CD56+NKG2C+, CD3+CD56+NKG2C- and CD3+CD56-NKG2C+ T cells came the TCR beta repertoires. Among eight sequenced donors, seven carried HCMV seropositivity while one was seronegative.

A 5'RACE template switching approach incorporating UMIs was used to make TCR beta cDNA. TCRdb re-called the 5' RACE reads; every CDR3 protein appears as one record, without DNA. The sample spans fewer than 400,000 distinct CDR3 sequences; the ten largest clones claim roughly 5.4%. The CDR3 loop spans 15 amino acids. Germline assignment: CDR1 SGHKS and CDR2 YYEKEE (reference sequence). The material sequenced was blood T cells: a sorted CD56 or NKG2C T cell subset, CD4+ or CD8+ T cells, or bulk PBMC T cells (not recorded which). The sequence was obtained from a man aged 18-75 years in good health. This sequence joins TRBV5-5 and TRBJ2-2; TCRdb returns TRBD1, unconfirmable since there is no DNA. The CDR3 loop is CASSPRVLDTGELFF.